This TCR beta chain was identified during a study of cytomegalovirus exposure and HLA in healthy donors. This clone was detected only a few times. Its matching antigen is unknown. The CDR3 runs 13 residues. V was clipped by 5 bases and J by 4 bases; unmatched bases: 5. In germline, CDR1 is SQVTM, CDR2 ANQGSEA. Points from the study as a whole: Segments of the TCR beta V type were, in most cases, productive about 87% or about 30% of the time in an earlier analysis.

In the PCR, 60 Vbeta and 13 Jbeta primers were used. Measured with immunoSEQ multiplex PCR; TCRdb has only the in-frame clones, and not every one. The table lists more than 85,000 clones, approximately 70% of them singletons. The rearrangement joins TRBV29-1 to TRBJ2-5; 9 bases line up with TRBD1. The sequence was collected from a woman between 50 and 59 years old in good health and CMV-seropositive. The sample comprised PBMCs. The CDR3 DNA is TGCAGCGTTAGACCGGGACAGGGAGAGACCCAGTACTTC. The encoded protein is CSVRPGQGETQYF. The entire variable domain, with the rest obtained from reference TRBV29-1 and TRBJ2-5, is as follows: SAVISQKPSRDICQRGTSLTIQCQVDSQVTMMFWYRQQPGQSLTLIATANQGSEATYESGFVIDKFPISRPNLTFSTLTVSNMSPEDSSIYLCSVRPGQGETQYFGPGTRLLVL.